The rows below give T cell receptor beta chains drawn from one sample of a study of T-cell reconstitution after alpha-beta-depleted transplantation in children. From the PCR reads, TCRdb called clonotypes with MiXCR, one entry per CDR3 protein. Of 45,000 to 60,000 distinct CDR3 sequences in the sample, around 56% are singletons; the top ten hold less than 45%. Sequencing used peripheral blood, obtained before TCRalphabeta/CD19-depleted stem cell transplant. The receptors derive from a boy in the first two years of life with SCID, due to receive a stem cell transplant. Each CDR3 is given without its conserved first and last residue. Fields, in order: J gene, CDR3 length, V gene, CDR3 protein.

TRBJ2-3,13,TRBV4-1,ASSSNSLSTDTQY
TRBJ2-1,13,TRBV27,ASSLWRELDNEQF
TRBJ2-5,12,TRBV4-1,ASSQRGYQETQY
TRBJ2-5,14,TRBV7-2,ASSLASGGAKETQY
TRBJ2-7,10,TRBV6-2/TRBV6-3,ASSSSSNEQY
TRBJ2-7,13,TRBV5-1,ASSEGTGRVYEQY
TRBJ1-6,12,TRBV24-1,ATSDSSTDSPLH
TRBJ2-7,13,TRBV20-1,SASYGLGSSYEQY
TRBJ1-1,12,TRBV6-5,ASSSRTGNTEAF
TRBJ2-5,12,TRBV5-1,ASSLGRAGETQY
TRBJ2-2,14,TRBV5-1,ASSFSAGSLAGELF
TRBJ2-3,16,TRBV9,ASSSALERDLSTDTQY